This T cell receptor beta chain is drawn from a study of T cells in Graves' hyperthyroidism and ophthalmopathy. This clonotype was counted many times. The V gene end was trimmed by 3 bases and the J gene end by 2 bases; junction bases not matched to a gene: 4. This CDR3 region has 16 residues. Germline CDR1 LGHDT, CDR2 YNNKEL (reference sequence). RNA transcripts yielded amplified TCR beta CDR3 regions. HTBI primers were the set used in a first-round RT-PCR of the TCR CDR3. TCRdb reprocessed the multiplex PCR reads with MiXCR, giving one entry per CDR3 protein. The top ten clones hold about a sixth of a sample with 550,000 to 850,000 distinct CDR3 sequences, around a sixth of them seen once.

The sequenced sample was blood. The clonotype comes from a woman aged 45-65 years with Graves' hyperthyroidism that later progressed to Graves' ophthalmopathy. The V and J genes are TRBV3-1 and TRBJ1-5; 10 nucleotides agree with TRBD1. CDR3 protein: CASSQAGTGGNQPQHF. CDR3 in DNA: TGTGCCAGCAGCCAGGCCGGGACAGGGGGCAATCAGCCCCAGCATTTT.